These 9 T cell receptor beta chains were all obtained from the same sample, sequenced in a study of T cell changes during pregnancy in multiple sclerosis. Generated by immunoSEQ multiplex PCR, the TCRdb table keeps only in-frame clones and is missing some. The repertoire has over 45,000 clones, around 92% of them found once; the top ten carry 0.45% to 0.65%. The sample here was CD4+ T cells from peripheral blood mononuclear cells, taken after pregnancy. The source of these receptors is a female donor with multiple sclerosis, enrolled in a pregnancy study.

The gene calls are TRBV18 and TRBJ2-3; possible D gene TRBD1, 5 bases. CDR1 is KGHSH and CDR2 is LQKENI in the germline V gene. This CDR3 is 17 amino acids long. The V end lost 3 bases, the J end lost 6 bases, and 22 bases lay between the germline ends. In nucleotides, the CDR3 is TGTGCCAGCTCACCCAAGAGGTCAGGGATTCAATCGGATACGCAGTATTTT. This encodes CASSPKRSGIQSDTQYF.

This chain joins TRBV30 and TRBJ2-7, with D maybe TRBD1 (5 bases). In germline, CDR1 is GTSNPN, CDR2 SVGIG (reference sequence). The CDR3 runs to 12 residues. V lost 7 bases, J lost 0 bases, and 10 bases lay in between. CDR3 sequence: CAFLQGSYEQYF. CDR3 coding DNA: TGTGCCTTCCTCCAGGGCTCCTACGAGCAGTACTTC.

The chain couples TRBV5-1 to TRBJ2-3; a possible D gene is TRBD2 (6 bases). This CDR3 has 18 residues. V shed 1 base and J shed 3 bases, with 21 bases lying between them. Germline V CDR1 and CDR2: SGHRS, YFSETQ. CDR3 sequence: CASSLTGGTPRGTDTQYF. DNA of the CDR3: TGCGCCAGCAGCTTGACCGGAGGGACCCCAAGAGGGACAGATACGCAGTATTTT.

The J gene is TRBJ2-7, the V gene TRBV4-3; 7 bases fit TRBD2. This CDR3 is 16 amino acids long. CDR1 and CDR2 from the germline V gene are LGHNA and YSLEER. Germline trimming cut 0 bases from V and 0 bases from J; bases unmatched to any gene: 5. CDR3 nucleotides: TGCGCCAGCAGCCAAGATCCAGCGGGGAGCTCCTACGAGCAGTACTTC. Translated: CASSQDPAGSSYEQYF.

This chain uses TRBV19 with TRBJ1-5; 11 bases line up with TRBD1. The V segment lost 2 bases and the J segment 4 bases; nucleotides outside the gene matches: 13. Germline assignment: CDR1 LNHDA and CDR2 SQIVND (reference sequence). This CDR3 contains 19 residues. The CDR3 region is CASSIPFGPGQGANQPQHF. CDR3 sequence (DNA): TGTGCCAGTAGTATACCCTTTGGTCCCGGACAGGGGGCGAATCAGCCCCAGCATTTT. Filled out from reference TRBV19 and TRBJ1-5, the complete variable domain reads DGGITQSPKYLFRKEGQNVTLSCEQNLNHDAMYWYRQDPGQGLRLIYYSQIVNDFQKGDIAEGYSVSREKKESFPLTVTSAQKNPTAFYLCASSIPFGPGQGANQPQHFGDGTRLSIL.

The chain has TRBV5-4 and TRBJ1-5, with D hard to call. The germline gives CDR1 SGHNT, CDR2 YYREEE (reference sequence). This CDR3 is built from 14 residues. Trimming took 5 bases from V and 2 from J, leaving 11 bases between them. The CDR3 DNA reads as TGTGCCAGCAGTCGCGGACTCGGCAATCAGCCCCAGCATTTT. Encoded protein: CASSRGLGNQPQHF.

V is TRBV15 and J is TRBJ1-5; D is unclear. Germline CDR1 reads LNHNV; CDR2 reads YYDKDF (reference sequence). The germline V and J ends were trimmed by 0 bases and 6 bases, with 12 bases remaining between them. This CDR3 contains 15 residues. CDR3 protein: CATSRDTTTPQPQHF. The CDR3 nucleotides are TGTGCCACCAGCAGAGATACGACTACTCCTCAGCCCCAGCATTTT.

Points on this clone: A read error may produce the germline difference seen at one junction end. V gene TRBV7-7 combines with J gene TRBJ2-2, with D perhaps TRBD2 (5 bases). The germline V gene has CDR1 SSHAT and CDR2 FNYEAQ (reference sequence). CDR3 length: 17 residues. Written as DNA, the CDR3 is TGTGCTAGCAGCCGAGGTGCTGCCGGGACGAACACCGGGGAGCTGTTTTTT. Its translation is CASSRGAAGTNTGELFF.

This chain's CDR3 is CASSLAPGAGGFRSYEQYF. The CDR3 DNA follows: TGTGCCAGCAGCTTAGCGCCGGGCGCGGGAGGTTTTCGGTCCTACGAGCAGTACTTC. The chain couples TRBV7-9 to TRBJ2-7; TRBD2 aligns across 8 bases. After removal of 0 bases from V and 1 base from J, the junction contained 14 bases not matched to a gene. Germline loops: CDR1 SEHNR, CDR2 FQNEAQ (reference sequence). The CDR3 is 19 amino acids.